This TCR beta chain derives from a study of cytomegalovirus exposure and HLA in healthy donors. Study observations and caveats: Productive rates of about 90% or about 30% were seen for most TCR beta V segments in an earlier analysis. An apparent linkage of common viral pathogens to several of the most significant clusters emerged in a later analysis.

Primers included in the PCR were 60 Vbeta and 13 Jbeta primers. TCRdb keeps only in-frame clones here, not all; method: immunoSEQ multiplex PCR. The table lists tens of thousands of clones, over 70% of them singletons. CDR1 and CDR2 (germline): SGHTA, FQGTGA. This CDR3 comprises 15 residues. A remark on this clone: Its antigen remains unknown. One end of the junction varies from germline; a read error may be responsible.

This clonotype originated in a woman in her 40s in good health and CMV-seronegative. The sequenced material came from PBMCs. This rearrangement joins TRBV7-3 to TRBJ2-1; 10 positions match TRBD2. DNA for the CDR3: TGTGCCAGCAGCCCCCCTAGCGGGGGATACAATGAGCAGCTCTTC. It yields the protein CASSPPSGGYNEQLF.